The clone carrying this T cell receptor beta chain was detected a few times. As yet, its antigen is unknown. This CDR3 comprises 14 residues. The germline gives CDR1 SGHTA, CDR2 FQGNSA. The germline V and J ends were trimmed by 6 bases and 4 bases, with 13 bases remaining between them. Alopecia areata patients had lesional scalp punch biopsies and peripheral blood taken from them. The data derive from a study of CD8+ T cells in alopecia areata. Investigators isolated RNA and reverse transcribed it into cDNA to act as the sequencing template. Clones were read by immunoSEQ multiplex PCR, and TCRdb kept only the in-frame ones, dropping some. This sample has about 140,000 clones, with 40% to 55% found just once. General observations from the study: Patients displayed less clarity in TCR sharing than mice, a finding possibly related to HLA.

The chain couples TRBV7-2 to TRBJ2-1; D gene unclear. The sample was CD4+ T cells sorted from blood, taken at week 0. The clonotype comes from a human donor with alopecia areata. CDR3 DNA: TGTGCCAGCAGAGTAGCCCCCACTTACAATGAGCAGTTCTTC. It encodes CASRVAPTYNEQFF.